The 20 T cell receptor beta chains reported below all come from one sample, sequenced in a study of blood T cell repertoires in COVID-19. Here immunoSEQ multiplex PCR was the method, and the copy in TCRdb shows in-frame clones only, minus some. The sample shows around 300,000 clones, approximately 89% of them seen only once. Specimen: PBMCs or T cells enriched from blood (not recorded which). The receptors were gathered from a woman aged 25 to 39 who had recovered from COVID-19.

This chain uses TRBV19 with TRBJ1-2; TRBD1 aligns across 7 bases. The germline CDR1 and CDR2 sequences are LNHDA and SQIVND (reference sequence). Trimming at V came to 3 bases and at J to 2 bases, leaving 3 bases not matched to a gene. This CDR3 contains 14 residues. The CDR3 DNA sequence: TGTGCCAGTAGTATTGGGACAGTGAACTATGGCTACACCTTC. Translating gives CASSIGTVNYGYTF.

The rearrangement uses TRBV6-6 and TRBJ2-4; no reliable D call. Germline V lookup: CDR1 MNHNY, CDR2 SVGAGI (reference sequence). The CDR3 has 14 amino acids. V was pared by 7 bases and J by 6 bases, with 16 bases between. CDR3 residues: CASKTQVPGNIQYF. DNA of the CDR3: TGTGCCAGCAAGACGCAGGTCCCTGGAAACATTCAGTACTTC.

CDR3 coding DNA: TGTGCCACAGGGCTCGGTGAAAAACTGTTTTTT. Translated, it gives CATGLGEKLFF. The gene calls are TRBV19 and TRBJ1-4; a weak D match, TRBD1 (5 bases). The CDR3 is made up of 11 amino acids. The V and J ends lost 10 bases and 7 bases respectively, with 10 bases between them. CDR1 LNHDA and CDR2 SQIVND come from the germline V gene (reference sequence).

CDR3 amino acids: CASSFTSGSETQYF. CDR3 in DNA: TGTGCCAGCAGCTTTACTAGCGGGAGCGAGACCCAGTACTTC. This rearrangement joins TRBV7-2 to TRBJ2-5; 11 bases match TRBD2. Germline values: CDR1 SGHTA, CDR2 FQGNSA. The CDR3 is 14 amino acids. Trimming removed 3 bases from V and 5 bases from J; junction bases left unmatched: 2.

V is TRBV30 and J is TRBJ1-1, with a weak D call TRBD1 (6 bases). From germline, CDR1 is GTSNPN and CDR2 SVGIG (reference sequence). There are 16 residues in the CDR3. The V gene lost 2 bases and the J gene lost 3 bases, with 19 bases spanning the gap. The CDR3 loop reads CAWSSDFLGGHTEAFF. Here the CDR3 DNA reads TGTGCCTGGAGTTCCGATTTTCTAGGGGGTCACACTGAAGCTTTCTTT.

This clone was seen a handful of times. The gene calls are TRBV30 and TRBJ1-3; D gene unclear. V was trimmed by 0 bases and J by 0 bases, leaving 24 bases between them. The germline gives CDR1 GTSNPN, CDR2 SVGIG (reference sequence). This CDR3 is built from 20 residues. The CDR3 DNA reads TGTGCCTGGAGTGTACTATTTCACGTAGACCCAAACGTCTCTGGAAACACCATATATTTT. Its protein product is CAWSVLFHVDPNVSGNTIYF.

The chain has TRBV28 and TRBJ2-7; 9 bases line up with TRBD1. The CDR3 sequence is 16 residues long. Germline loops: CDR1 MDHEN, CDR2 SYDVKM. V was clipped by 5 bases and J by 1 base; unmatched bases: 9. The CDR3 here is CASSTWDRVVSYEQYF. The CDR3 DNA reads as TGTGCCAGCAGTACGTGGGACAGGGTTGTATCCTACGAGCAGTACTTC. The variable domain in full, with the rest retrieved from reference TRBV28 and TRBJ2-7, is DVKVTQSSRYLVKRTGEKVFLECVQDMDHENMFWYRQDPGLGLRLIYFSYDVKMKEKGDIPEGYSVSREKKERFSLILESASTNQTSMYLCASSTWDRVVSYEQYFGPGTRLTVT.

The V gene is TRBV19, the J gene TRBJ1-1, with D perhaps TRBD1 (6 bases). CDR3 size: 15 residues. Germline V gene data show CDR1 as LNHDA and CDR2 as SQIVND (reference sequence). V lost 4 bases and J lost 0, with 12 bases in between. CDR3 bases: TGTGCCAGTAGTACAGGGGACAAGATGAACACTGAAGCTTTCTTT. Its translation: CASSTGDKMNTEAFF. Full variable domain (rest looked up from reference TRBV19 and TRBJ1-1): DGGITQSPKYLFRKEGQNVTLSCEQNLNHDAMYWYRQDPGQGLRLIYYSQIVNDFQKGDIAEGYSVSREKKESFPLTVTSAQKNPTAFYLCASSTGDKMNTEAFFGQGTRLTVV.

The CDR3, as DNA: TGCGCCAGCAGCCAAGAAGGAGTTATTGAGCAGTTCTTC. It codes for CASSQEGVIEQFF. This sequence joins TRBV4-1 and TRBJ2-1; D remains ambiguous. Trimming took 0 bases from V and 9 from J, leaving 9 bases between them. The CDR3 consists of 13 residues. From germline, CDR1 is MGHRA and CDR2 YSYEKL.

This clone has a single count. The CDR3 spells CASSLVGVNSPLHF. As DNA, the CDR3 is TGTGCCAGCAGCCTGGTGGGAGTAAATTCACCCCTCCACTTT. The chain has TRBV5-6 and TRBJ1-6; no reliable D call. The CDR3 runs 14 residues. Germline V gene lookup returns CDR1 SGHDT and CDR2 YYEEEE. Trimming took off 4 bases at V and 7 bases at J, with 12 bases between the two ends.

The chain has TRBV19 and TRBJ2-7; D is undetermined. The length of the CDR3 is 14 residues. The V gene lost 5 bases and the J gene lost 0 bases, with 11 bases spanning the gap. Per the germline V gene, CDR1 is LNHDA and CDR2 is SQIVND (reference sequence). CDR3 loop: CASSSTGTSYEQYF. DNA for the CDR3: TGTGCCAGTAGTTCGACTGGTACCTCCTACGAGCAGTACTTC.

The CDR3 here is CASSPRLAGGSDTQYF. The CDR3 DNA sequence: TGTGCCAGCAGCCCTAGACTAGCGGGAGGATCAGATACGCAGTATTTT. The chain has TRBV7-8 and TRBJ2-3; 13 positions match TRBD2. This CDR3 region has 16 residues. The J segment lost 4 bases and the V segment lost 5 bases, leaving 6 bases of the junction unmatched. Germline values: CDR1 SGHVS, CDR2 FQNEAQ. The full variable domain, its missing parts supplied by reference TRBV7-8 and TRBJ2-3, is GAGVSQSPRYKVAKRGQDVALRCDPISGHVSLFWYQQALGQGPEFLTYFQNEAQLDKSGLPSDRFFAERPEGSVSTLKIQRTQQEDSAVYLCASSPRLAGGSDTQYFGPGTRLTVL.

The chain is built from TRBV19 and TRBJ2-3; 14 nucleotides line up with TRBD2. The germline CDR1 and CDR2 sequences are LNHDA and SQIVND (reference sequence). V trimming: 4 bases; J trimming: 6 bases; junction bases outside the gene matches: 6. This CDR3 region has 16 residues. As DNA, the CDR3 is TGTGCCAGTAGTAGGCCCGGGACTAGCGGGAGTGATACGCAGTATTTT. This gives the protein CASSRPGTSGSDTQYF. The complete variable domain, with remaining parts taken from reference TRBV19 and TRBJ2-3, reads DGGITQSPKYLFRKEGQNVTLSCEQNLNHDAMYWYRQDPGQGLRLIYYSQIVNDFQKGDIAEGYSVSREKKESFPLTVTSAQKNPTAFYLCASSRPGTSGSDTQYFGPGTRLTVL.

The gene calls are TRBV6-5 and TRBJ2-1; D not certain. Per germline, CDR1 MNHEY and CDR2 SVGAGI. The V gene lost 5 bases and the J gene lost 10 bases, with 15 bases spanning the gap. The CDR3 totals 13 residues. As DNA, the CDR3 is TGTGCCAGCAGTACAGAACTGGGTCGAGAGCAGTTCTTC. Its protein is CASSTELGREQFF.

This chain connects TRBV18 to TRBJ2-3; possible D gene TRBD1, 5 bases. Germline V CDR1 and CDR2: KGHSH, LQKENI. Deletions cut 0 bases from V and 1 base from J, with 8 bases between. The CDR3 has 15 amino acids. The chain's CDR3 is CASSPPARGTDTQYF. Written as DNA, the CDR3 is TGTGCCAGCTCACCACCGGCCAGGGGCACAGATACGCAGTATTTT. The variable domain in full, with the rest retrieved from reference TRBV18 and TRBJ2-3, is NAGVMQNPRHLVRRRGQEARLRCSPMKGHSHVYWYRQLPEEGLKFMVYLQKENIIDESGMPKERFSAEFPKEGPSILRIQQVVRGDSAAYFCASSPPARGTDTQYFGPGTRLTVL.

The J gene is TRBJ2-7, the V gene TRBV7-3, with unresolved D. This CDR3 is built from 13 residues. V lost 2 bases to trimming and J lost 4 bases, with 9 bases between them. CDR1 and CDR2 (germline): SGHTA, FQGTGA. The CDR3 bases are TGTGCCAGCAGCTTAGGGCAGAAGTACGAGCAGTACTTC. Amino acid sequence: CASSLGQKYEQYF.

A note on this clone: The sample holds other DNA sequences that translate to the same CDR3. The chain uses TRBV4-1 and TRBJ2-7, with TRBD2 matching over 7 bases. The V and J ends lost 2 bases and 1 base, in that order; junction bases with no gene match: 5. Germline CDR1 and CDR2: MGHRA and YSYEKL. This CDR3 contains 15 residues. In DNA form, the CDR3 reads TGCGCCAGCAGCCAAACAGCTAGCGGTTCCTACGAGCAGTACTTC. This sequence encodes CASSQTASGSYEQYF.

This clone showed up just once. This chain connects TRBV3-1 (or the pseudogene TRBV3-2) to TRBJ2-3; the D is unclear. Germline-derived CDR1 and CDR2 are LGHDT and YNNKEL (reference sequence). The CDR3 covers 15 residues. Trimming shortened V by 0 bases and J by 2 bases, and 9 bases separated the two germline ends. The CDR3 nucleotides are TGTGCCAGCAGCCAAGACGACTCACCCACAGATACGCAGTATTTT. Translating gives CASSQDDSPTDTQYF.

This clone was counted ten times or more. The genes are TRBV12-5 and TRBJ2-5, with TRBD2 matching over 8 bases. Trimming at V came to 3 bases and at J to 7 bases, leaving 16 bases not matched to a gene. This CDR3 contains 17 residues. Germline loops: CDR1 LGHNT, CDR2 FRNRAP. The CDR3 region is CASGFKTSVGTDGTQYF. CDR3 coding DNA: TGTGCTAGTGGTTTTAAGACTAGCGTAGGCACCGACGGGACCCAGTACTTC.

The rearrangement links TRBV6-6 to TRBJ1-3; D is undetermined. CDR3 length: 14 amino acids. From germline, CDR1 is MNHNY and CDR2 SVGAGI (reference sequence). Deletions cut 3 bases from V and 4 bases from J, with 10 bases between. Written as DNA, the CDR3 is TGTGCCAGCAGTTATGGTTCGGTAGGAAACACCATATATTTT. Residues: CASSYGSVGNTIYF.